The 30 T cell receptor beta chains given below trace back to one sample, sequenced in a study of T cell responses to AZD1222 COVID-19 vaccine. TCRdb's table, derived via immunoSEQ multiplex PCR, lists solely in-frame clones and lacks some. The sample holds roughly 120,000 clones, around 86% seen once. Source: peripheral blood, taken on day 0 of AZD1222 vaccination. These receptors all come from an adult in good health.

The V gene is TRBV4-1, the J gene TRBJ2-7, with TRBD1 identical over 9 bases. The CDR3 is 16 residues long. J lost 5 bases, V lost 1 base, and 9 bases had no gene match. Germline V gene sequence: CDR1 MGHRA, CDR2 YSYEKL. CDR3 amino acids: CASSQAGHRGQHEQYF. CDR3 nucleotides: TGCGCCAGCAGCCAAGCGGGGCACAGGGGGCAACACGAGCAGTACTTC.

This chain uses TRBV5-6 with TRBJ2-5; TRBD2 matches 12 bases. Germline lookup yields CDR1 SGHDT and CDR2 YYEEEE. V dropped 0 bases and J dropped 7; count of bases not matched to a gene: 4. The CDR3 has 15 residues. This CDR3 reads CASSLGLAGVRTQYF. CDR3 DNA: TGTGCCAGCAGCTTGGGACTAGCGGGGGTCCGGACCCAGTACTTC.

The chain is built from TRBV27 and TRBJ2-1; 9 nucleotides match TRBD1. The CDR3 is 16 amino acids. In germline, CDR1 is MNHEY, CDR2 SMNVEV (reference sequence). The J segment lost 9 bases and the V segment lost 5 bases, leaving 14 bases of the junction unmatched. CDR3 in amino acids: CASSRGGGTGTTEQFF. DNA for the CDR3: TGTGCCAGCAGTAGGGGTGGCGGGACAGGGACGACTGAGCAGTTCTTC.

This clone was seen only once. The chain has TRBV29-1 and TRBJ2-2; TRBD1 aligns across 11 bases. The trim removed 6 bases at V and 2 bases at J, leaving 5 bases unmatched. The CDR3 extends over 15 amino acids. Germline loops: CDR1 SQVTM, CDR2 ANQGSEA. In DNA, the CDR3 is TGCAGCGTAACCGGGACAGGGGGAAACACCGGGGAGCTGTTTTTT. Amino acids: CSVTGTGGNTGELFF.

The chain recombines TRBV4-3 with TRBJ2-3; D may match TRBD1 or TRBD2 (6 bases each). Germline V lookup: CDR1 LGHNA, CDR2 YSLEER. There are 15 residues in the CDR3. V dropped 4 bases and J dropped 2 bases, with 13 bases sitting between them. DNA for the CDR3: TGCGCCAGCAGCCGCGGAGGGGGATCCACAGATACGCAGTATTTT. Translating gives CASSRGGGSTDTQYF.

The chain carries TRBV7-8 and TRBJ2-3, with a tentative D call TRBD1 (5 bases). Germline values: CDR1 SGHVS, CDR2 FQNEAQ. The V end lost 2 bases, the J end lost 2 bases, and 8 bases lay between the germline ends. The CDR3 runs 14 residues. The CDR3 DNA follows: TGTGCCAGCAGCTTACCAGGGTTCACAGATACGCAGTATTTT. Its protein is CASSLPGFTDTQYF. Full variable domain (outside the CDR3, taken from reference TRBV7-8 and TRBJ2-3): GAGVSQSPRYKVAKRGQDVALRCDPISGHVSLFWYQQALGQGPEFLTYFQNEAQLDKSGLPSDRFFAERPEGSVSTLKIQRTQQEDSAVYLCASSLPGFTDTQYFGPGTRLTVL.

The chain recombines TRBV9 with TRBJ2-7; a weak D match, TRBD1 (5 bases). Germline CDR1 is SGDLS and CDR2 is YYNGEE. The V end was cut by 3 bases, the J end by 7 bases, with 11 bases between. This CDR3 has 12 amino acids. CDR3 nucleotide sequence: TGTGCCAGCAGCGCCGATTCAGGGGAGCAGTACTTC. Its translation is CASSADSGEQYF.

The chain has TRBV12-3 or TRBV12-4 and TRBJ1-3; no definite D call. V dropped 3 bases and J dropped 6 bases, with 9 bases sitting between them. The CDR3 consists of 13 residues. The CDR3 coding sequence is TGTGCCAGCAGTTTGGGTAAACCAAACACCATATATTTT. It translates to CASSLGKPNTIYF.

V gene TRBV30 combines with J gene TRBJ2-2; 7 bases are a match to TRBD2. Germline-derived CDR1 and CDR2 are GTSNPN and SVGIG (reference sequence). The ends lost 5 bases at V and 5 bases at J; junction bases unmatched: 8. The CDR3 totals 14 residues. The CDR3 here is CAWGRGVGTGELFF. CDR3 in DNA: TGTGCCTGGGGTCGGGGGGTCGGGACCGGGGAGCTGTTTTTT.

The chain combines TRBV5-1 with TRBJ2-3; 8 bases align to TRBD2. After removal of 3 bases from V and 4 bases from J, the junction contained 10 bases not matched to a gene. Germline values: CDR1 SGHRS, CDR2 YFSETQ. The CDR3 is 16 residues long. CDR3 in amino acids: CASSSGYAGGPDTQYF. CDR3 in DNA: TGCGCCAGCAGCTCAGGATACGCGGGGGGCCCAGATACGCAGTATTTT.

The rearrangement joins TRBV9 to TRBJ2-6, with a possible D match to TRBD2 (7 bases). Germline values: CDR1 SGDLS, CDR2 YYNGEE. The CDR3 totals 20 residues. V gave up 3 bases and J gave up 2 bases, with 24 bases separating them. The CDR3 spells CASSANPWVGGRPGANVLTF. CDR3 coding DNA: TGTGCCAGCAGCGCCAACCCCTGGGTCGGGGGGCGACCTGGGGCCAACGTCCTGACTTTC.

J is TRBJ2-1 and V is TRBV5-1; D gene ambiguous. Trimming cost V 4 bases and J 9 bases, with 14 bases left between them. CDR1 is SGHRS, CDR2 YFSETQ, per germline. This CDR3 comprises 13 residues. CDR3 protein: CASSPTIGSEQFF. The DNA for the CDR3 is TGCGCCAGCAGCCCGACGATAGGAAGTGAGCAGTTCTTC.

CDR3 DNA sequence: TGCGCCAGCAGAGGGTCTGAAGCTTTCTTT. This translates into CASRGSEAFF. The chain has TRBV10-1 and TRBJ1-1; D not resolved. This CDR3 spans 10 amino acids. Deletions cut 6 bases from V and 6 bases from J, with 5 bases between. Germline lookup yields CDR1 WNHNN and CDR2 SYGVQD (reference sequence).

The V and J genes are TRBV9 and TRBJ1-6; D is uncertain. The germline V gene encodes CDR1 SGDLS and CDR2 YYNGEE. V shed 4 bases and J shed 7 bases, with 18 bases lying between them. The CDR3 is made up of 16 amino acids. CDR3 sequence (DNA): TGTGCCAGCAGCTCCAAACCTGGGGTCGGCAATTCACCCCTCCACTTT. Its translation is CASSSKPGVGNSPLHF.

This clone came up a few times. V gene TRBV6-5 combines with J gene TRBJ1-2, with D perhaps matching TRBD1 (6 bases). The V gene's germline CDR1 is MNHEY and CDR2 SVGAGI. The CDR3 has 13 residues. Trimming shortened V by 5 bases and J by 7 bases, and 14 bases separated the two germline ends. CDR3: CASSPPTGTGYTF. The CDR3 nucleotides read TGTGCCAGCAGTCCCCCTACAGGGACTGGCTACACCTTC.

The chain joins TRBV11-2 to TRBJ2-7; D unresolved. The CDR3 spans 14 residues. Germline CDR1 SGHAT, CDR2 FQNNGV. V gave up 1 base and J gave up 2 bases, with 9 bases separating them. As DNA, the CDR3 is TGTGCCAGCAGCTTAGTTTGGCGTACCTACGAGCAGTACTTC. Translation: CASSLVWRTYEQYF. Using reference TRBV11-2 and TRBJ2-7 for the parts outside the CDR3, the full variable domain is EAGVAQSPRYKIIEKRQSVAFWCNPISGHATLYWYQQILGQGPKLLIQFQNNGVVDDSQLPKDRFSAERLKGVDSTLKIQPAKLEDSAVYLCASSLVWRTYEQYFGPGTRLTVT.

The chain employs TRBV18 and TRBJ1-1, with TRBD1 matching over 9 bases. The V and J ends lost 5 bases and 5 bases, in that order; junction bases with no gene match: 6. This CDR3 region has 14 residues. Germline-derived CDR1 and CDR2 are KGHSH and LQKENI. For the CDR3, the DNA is TGTGCCAGCTCAGGACAGGGGCCTGGGACTGAAGCTTTCTTT. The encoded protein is CASSGQGPGTEAFF.

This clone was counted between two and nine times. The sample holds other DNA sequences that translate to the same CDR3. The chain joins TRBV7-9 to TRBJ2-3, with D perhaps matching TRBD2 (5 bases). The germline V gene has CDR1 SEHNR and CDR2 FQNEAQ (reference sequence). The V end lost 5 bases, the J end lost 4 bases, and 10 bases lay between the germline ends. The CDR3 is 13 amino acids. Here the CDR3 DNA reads TGTGCCAGCAGCCCACGGGGTCCAGATACGCAGTATTTT. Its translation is CASSPRGPDTQYF.

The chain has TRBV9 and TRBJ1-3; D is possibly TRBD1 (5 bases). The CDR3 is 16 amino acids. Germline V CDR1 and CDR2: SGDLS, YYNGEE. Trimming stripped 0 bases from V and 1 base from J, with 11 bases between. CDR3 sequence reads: CASSVGGTDSGNTIYF. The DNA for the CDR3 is TGTGCCAGCAGCGTAGGCGGGACGGATTCTGGAAACACCATATATTTT.

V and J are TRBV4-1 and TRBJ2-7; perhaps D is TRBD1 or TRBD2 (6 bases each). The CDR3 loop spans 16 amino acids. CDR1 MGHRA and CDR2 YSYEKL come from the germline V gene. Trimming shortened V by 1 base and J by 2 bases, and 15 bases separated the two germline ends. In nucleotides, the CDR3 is TGCGCCAGCAGCCAAGGATGGGGGGACAAAACCTACGAGCAGTACTTC. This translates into CASSQGWGDKTYEQYF.

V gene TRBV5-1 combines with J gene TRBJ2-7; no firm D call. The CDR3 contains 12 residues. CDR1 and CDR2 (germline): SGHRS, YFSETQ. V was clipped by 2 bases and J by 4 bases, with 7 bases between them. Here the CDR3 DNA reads TGCGCCAGCAGCTTAACAGATTACGAGCAGTACTTC. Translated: CASSLTDYEQYF.

DNA of the CDR3: TGCGCCAGCAGCCAACCGGGACAGCCGAACACTGAAGCTTTCTTT. Its protein is CASSQPGQPNTEAFF. The chain links TRBV4-1 to TRBJ1-1; TRBD1 agrees at 7 bases. CDR1 and CDR2 from the germline V gene are MGHRA and YSYEKL. CDR3 length equals 15 residues. V shed 2 bases and J 1 base; nucleotides not matched to a gene: 4.

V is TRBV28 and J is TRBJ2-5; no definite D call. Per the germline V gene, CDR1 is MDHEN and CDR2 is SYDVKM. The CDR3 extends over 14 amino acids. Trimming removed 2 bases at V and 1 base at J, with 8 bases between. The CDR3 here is CASSLGRFQETQYF. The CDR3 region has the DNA TGTGCCAGCAGTTTAGGGCGGTTCCAAGAGACCCAGTACTTC.

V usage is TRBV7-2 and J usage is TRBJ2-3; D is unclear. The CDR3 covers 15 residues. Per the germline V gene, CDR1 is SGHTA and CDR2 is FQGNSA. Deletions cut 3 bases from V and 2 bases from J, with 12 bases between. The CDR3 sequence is CASSFLPLVTDTQYF. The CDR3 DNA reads TGTGCCAGCAGCTTCCTCCCTTTGGTCACAGATACGCAGTATTTT.

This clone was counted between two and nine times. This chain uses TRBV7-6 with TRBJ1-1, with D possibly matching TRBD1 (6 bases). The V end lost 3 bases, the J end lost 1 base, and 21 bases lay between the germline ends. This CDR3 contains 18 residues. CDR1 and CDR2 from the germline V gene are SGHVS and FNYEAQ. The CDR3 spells CASSFKWGRGRQNTEAFF. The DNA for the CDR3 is TGTGCCAGCAGCTTTAAATGGGGGCGCGGCCGCCAGAACACTGAAGCTTTCTTT.

Here the CDR3 DNA reads TGTGCCATCAGTGAGTCTGCTCTGGGGCTAGCGGGGGCCTCCGATACGCAGTATTTT. As protein: CAISESALGLAGASDTQYF. The chain links TRBV10-3 to TRBJ2-3, with 10 positions matching TRBD2. The CDR3 has 19 amino acids. Germline CDR1 is ENHRY and CDR2 is SYGVKD. V lost 0 bases and J lost 6; bases outside the gene matches: 15.

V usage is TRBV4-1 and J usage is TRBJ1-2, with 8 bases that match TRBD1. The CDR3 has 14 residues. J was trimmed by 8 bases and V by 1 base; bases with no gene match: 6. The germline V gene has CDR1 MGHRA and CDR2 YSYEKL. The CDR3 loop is CASSQGTGLGGYTF. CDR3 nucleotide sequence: TGCGCCAGCAGCCAAGGGACAGGGCTAGGCGGCTACACCTTC.

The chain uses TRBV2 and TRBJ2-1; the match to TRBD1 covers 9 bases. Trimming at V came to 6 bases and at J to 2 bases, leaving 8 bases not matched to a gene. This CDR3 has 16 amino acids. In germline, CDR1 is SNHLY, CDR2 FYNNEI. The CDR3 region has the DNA TGTGCCAGCAGAGGCCCGGGACAGGGTACCTACAATGAGCAGTTCTTC. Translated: CASRGPGQGTYNEQFF.

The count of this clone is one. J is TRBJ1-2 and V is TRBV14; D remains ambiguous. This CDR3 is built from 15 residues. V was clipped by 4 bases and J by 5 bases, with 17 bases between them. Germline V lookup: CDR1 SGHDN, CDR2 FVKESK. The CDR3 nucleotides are TGTGCCAGCAGCCGGCAAGGCAGAAGGATTTATGGCTACACCTTC. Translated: CASSRQGRRIYGYTF.

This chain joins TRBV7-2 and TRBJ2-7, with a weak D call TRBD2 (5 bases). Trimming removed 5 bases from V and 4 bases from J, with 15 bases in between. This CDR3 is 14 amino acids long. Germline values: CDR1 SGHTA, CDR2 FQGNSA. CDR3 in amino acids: CASSRRGSGYEQYF. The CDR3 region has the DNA TGTGCCAGCAGCCGCAGAGGATCGGGGTACGAGCAGTACTTC.